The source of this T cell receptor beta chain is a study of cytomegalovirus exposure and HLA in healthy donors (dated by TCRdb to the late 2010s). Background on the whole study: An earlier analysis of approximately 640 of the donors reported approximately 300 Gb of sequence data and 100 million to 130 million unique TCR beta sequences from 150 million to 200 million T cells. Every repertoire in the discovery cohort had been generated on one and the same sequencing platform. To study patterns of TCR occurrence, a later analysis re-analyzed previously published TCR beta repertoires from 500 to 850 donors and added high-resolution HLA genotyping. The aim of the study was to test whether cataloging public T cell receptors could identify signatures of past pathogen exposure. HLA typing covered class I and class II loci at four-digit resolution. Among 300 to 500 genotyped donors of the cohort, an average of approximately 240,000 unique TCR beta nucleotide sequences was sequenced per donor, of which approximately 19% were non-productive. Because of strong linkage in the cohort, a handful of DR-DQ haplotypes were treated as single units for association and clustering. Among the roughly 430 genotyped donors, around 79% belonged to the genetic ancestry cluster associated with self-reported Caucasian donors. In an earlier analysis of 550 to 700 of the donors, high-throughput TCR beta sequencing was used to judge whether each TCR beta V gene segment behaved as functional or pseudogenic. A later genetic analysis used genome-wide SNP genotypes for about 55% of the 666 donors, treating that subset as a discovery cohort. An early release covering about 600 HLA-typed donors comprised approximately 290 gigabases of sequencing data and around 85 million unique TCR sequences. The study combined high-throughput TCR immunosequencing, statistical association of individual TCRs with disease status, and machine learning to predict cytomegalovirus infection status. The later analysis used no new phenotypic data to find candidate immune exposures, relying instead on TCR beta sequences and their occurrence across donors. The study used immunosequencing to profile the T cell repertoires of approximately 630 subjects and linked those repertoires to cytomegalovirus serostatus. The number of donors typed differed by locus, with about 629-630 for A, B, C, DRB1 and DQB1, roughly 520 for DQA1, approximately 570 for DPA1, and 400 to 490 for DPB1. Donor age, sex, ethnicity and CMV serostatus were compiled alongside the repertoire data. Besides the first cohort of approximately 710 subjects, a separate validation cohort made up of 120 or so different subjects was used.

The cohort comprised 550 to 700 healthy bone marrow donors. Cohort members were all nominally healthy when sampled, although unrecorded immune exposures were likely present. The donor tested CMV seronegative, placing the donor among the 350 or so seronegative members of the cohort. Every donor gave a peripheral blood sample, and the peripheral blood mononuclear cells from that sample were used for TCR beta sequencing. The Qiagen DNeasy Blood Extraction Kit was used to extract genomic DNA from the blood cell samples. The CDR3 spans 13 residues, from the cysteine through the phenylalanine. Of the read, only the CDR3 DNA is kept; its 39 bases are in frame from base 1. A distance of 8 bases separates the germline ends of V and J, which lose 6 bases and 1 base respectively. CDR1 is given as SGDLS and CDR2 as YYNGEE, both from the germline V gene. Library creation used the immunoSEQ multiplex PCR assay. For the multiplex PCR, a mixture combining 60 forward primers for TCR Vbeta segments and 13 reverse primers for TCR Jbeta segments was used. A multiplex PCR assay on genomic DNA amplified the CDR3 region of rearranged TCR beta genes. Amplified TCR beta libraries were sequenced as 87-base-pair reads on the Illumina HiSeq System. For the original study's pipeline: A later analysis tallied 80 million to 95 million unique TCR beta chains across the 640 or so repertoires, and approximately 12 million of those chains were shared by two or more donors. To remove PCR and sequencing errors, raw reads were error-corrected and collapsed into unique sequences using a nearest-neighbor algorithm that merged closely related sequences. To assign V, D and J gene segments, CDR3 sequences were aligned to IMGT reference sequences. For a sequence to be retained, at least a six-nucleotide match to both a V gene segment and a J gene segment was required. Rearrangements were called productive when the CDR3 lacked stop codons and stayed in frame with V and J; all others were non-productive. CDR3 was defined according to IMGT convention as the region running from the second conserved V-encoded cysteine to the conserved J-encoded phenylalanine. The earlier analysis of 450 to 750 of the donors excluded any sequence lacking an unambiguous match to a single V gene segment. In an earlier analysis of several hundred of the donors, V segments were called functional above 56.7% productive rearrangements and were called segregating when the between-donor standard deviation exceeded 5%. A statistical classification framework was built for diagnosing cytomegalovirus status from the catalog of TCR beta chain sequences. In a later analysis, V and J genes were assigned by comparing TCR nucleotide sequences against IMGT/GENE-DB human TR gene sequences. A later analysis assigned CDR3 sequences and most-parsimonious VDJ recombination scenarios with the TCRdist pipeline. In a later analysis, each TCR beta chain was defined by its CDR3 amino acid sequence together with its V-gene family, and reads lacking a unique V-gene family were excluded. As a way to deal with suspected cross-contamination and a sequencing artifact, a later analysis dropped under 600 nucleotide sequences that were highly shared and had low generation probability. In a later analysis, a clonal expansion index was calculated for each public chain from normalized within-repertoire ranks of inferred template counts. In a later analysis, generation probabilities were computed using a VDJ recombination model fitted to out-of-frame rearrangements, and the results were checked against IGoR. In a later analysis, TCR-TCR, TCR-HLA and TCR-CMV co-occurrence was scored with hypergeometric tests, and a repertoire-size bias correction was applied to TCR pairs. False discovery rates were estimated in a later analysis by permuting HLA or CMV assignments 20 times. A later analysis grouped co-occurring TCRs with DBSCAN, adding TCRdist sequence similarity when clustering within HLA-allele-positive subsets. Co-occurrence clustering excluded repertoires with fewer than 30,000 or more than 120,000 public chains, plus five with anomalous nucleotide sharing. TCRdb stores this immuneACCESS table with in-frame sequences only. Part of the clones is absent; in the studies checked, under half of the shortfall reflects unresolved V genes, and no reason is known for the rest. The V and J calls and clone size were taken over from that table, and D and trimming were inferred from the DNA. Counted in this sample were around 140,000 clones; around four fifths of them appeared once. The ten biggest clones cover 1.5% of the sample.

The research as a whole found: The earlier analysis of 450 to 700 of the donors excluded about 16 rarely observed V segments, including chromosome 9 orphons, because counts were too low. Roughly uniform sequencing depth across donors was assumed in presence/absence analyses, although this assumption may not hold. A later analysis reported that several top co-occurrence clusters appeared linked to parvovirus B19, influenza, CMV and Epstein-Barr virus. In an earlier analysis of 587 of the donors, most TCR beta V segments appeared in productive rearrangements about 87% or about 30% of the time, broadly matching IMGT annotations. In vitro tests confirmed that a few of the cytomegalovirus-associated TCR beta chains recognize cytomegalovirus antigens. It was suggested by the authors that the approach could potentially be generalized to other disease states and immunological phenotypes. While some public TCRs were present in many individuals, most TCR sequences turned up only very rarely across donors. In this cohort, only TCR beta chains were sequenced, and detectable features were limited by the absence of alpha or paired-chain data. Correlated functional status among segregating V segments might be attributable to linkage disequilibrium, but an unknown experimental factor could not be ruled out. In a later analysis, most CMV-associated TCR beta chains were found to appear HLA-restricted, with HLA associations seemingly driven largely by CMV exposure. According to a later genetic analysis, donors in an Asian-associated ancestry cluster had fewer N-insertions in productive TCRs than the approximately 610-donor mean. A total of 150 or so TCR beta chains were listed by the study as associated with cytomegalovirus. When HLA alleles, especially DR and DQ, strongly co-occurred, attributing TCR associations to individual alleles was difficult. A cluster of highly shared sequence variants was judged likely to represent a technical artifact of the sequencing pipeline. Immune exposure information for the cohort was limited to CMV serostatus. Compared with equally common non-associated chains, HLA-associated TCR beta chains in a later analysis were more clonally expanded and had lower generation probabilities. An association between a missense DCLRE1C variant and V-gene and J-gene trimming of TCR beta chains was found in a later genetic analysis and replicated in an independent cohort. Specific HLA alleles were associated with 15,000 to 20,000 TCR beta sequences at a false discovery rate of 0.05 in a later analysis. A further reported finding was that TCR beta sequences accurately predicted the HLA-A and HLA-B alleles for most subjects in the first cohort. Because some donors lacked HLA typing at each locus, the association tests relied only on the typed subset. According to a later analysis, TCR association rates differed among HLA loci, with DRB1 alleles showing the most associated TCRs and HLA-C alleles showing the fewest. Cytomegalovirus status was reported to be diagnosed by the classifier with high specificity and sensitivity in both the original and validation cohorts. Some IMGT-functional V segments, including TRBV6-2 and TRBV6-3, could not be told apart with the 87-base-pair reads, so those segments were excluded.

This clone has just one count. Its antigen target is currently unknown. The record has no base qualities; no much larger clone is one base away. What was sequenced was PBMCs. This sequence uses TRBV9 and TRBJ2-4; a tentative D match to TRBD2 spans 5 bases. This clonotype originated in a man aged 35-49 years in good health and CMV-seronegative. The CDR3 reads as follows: CASTGGAKNIQYF. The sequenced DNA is TGTGCCAGCACGGGCGGGGCCAAAAACATTCAGTACTTC. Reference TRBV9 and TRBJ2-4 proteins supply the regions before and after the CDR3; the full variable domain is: DSGVTQTPKHLITATGQRVTLRCSPRSGDLSVYWYQQSLDQGLQFLIQYYNGEERAKGNILERFSAQQFPDLHSELNLSSLELGDSALYFCASTGGAKNIQYFGAGTRLSVL.